This TCR beta chain was sequenced for a study of blood T cell repertoires in COVID-19. Overall study: Whether acute or convalescent, the COVID-19 samples came from the United States, Italy and Spain. PBMCs, B-cell-depleted T cells, or T cells provided the cDNA or gDNA that made up the material.

From germline, CDR1 is LNHDA and CDR2 SQIVND (reference sequence). V was clipped by 5 bases and J by 5 bases, with 15 bases between them. The length of the CDR3 is 14 residues. In the original workflow: How many nucleated cells were present was estimated from reference gene primer amplification. The assay was immunoSEQ multiplex PCR, and TCRdb's table has in-frame clones only and misses some. V, J and clone size reflect that table, while D and trimming were determined from the DNA. The sample has 140,000 to 150,000 clones, almost 90% seen once. This clonotype was sampled from a human donor in a cohort sampled during active COVID-19. V gene TRBV19 combines with J gene TRBJ1-1; TRBD1 might be the D (6 bases). Sequencing was performed on peripheral blood. The CDR3 nucleotides read TGTGCCAGTAGTGAGGGAACCCAGGGGACTGAAGCTTTCTTT. This translates into CASSEGTQGTEAFF.